This entry lists 21 T cell receptor beta chains sequenced from one sample in a study of Ad26.COV2.S vaccination and SARS-CoV-2 variants. Profiled with immunoSEQ multiplex PCR; TCRdb holds only in-frame clones, not every one. The sample carries 300,000 to 400,000 clones, roughly 90% recorded once. This sample's treatment: 19 received Ad26.COV2.S at low or high dose, single or two shots; 5 received placebo; per-sample allocation not given. Specimens were obtained on day 63 following the first vaccine or placebo injection. Sequenced material: peripheral blood, taken in a trial of Ad26.COV2.S vaccine versus placebo. These receptors originate from a person between 18 and 65 years old who received the Ad26.COV2.S COVID-19 vaccine or a placebo.

The gene calls are TRBV5-4 and TRBJ1-2; TRBD1 matches 7 bases. CDR1 is SGHNT and CDR2 is YYREEE in the germline V gene (reference sequence). Germline trimming cut 4 bases from V and 2 bases from J; bases unmatched to any gene: 8. The CDR3 runs to 15 residues. The CDR3 region has the DNA TGTGCCAGCAGCCTACGGACAGGCTCCAACTATGGCTACACCTTC. It yields the protein CASSLRTGSNYGYTF.

CDR3 bases: TGCGCCAGCAGCCAAGATGGGCCAGGGGGTTTGGGTGCCCAAGAGACCCAGTACTTC. Protein product: CASSQDGPGGLGAQETQYF. This chain links TRBV4-3 with TRBJ2-5; 7 bases are a match to TRBD1. The CDR3 totals 19 residues. Germline CDR1 reads LGHNA; CDR2 reads YSLEER. V trimming: 0 bases; J trimming: 1 base; junction bases outside the gene matches: 14.

This rearrangement joins TRBV7-2 to TRBJ2-1, with 9 bases matching TRBD1. The V segment lost 7 bases and the J segment 8 bases; nucleotides outside the gene matches: 12. Germline values: CDR1 SGHTA, CDR2 FQGNSA. The CDR3 extends over 15 amino acids. The CDR3 loop reads CASTHTRDRDHEQFF. CDR3 DNA sequence: TGTGCCAGCACTCACACCCGGGACAGGGACCATGAGCAGTTCTTC.

The rearrangement joins TRBV4-2 to TRBJ2-3; D possibly matches TRBD1 or TRBD2 (5 bases each). Germline values: CDR1 LGHNA, CDR2 YNFKEQ. V lost 6 bases to trimming and J lost 5 bases, with 24 bases between them. This CDR3 is 17 amino acids long. Here the CDR3 reads CASSRPPGPTSGDTQYF. CDR3 DNA: TGTGCCAGCAGTCGTCCTCCGGGACCGACTTCGGGAGATACGCAGTATTTT.

The CDR3 sequence is CASSPRQVSVEQYF. The CDR3 bases are TGTGCCAGTAGTCCCAGACAGGTATCGGTCGAGCAGTACTTC. The chain links TRBV19 to TRBJ2-7; TRBD1 might be the D (6 bases). V was pared by 5 bases and J by 6 bases, with 17 bases between. This CDR3 comprises 14 residues. CDR1 is LNHDA and CDR2 is SQIVND in the germline V gene (reference sequence).

The CDR3: CAISGAASGNTIYF. For the CDR3, the DNA is TGTGCCATCAGTGGCGCAGCCTCTGGAAACACCATATATTTT. V usage is TRBV10-3 and J usage is TRBJ1-3; D ambiguous. This CDR3 has 14 amino acids. Trimming stripped 4 bases from V and 0 bases from J, with 7 bases between. Germline V gives CDR1 ENHRY, CDR2 SYGVKD.

This clone was seen once. The chain links TRBV29-1 to TRBJ2-1; a weak D match, TRBD1 (6 bases). V was shortened by 3 bases and J by 8 bases, with 11 bases between the two germline ends. The CDR3 length is 12 residues. Germline-derived CDR1 and CDR2 are SQVTM and ANQGSEA. The CDR3: CSVDRQVDEQFF. The CDR3 bases are TGCAGCGTTGACCGACAGGTCGATGAGCAGTTCTTC.

This chain joins TRBV2 and TRBJ1-2; D unclear. CDR1 SNHLY and CDR2 FYNNEI come from the germline V gene. Trimming left V 2 bases short and J 4 bases short, with 11 bases between. This CDR3 has 14 amino acids. The CDR3 sequence is CASSERQPLYGYTF. The CDR3 DNA reads TGTGCCAGCAGTGAAAGGCAGCCCCTCTATGGCTACACCTTC.

This chain links TRBV7-2 with TRBJ2-5, with D perhaps being TRBD1 or TRBD2 (5 bases each). Trimming took off 0 bases at V and 8 bases at J, with 16 bases between the two ends. Looked up from germline, CDR1 is SGHTA and CDR2 is FQGNSA. The CDR3 loop spans 15 amino acids. CDR3 region: CASSLAQGGGGTQYF. The CDR3 DNA reads TGTGCCAGCAGCTTAGCTCAGGGCGGTGGGGGTACCCAGTACTTC.

This chain uses TRBV27 with TRBJ2-1; 7 bases match TRBD2. The CDR3 has 14 amino acids. CDR1 is MNHEY, CDR2 SMNVEV, per germline (reference sequence). V was pared by 10 bases and J by 5 bases, with 11 bases of the junction left unmatched. For the CDR3, the DNA is TGTGCCACCCATGGCAGCGGGATTAACAATGAGCAGTTCTTC. It is translated as CATHGSGINNEQFF.

The rearrangement links TRBV19 to TRBJ1-1; 9 nucleotides agree with TRBD1. The CDR3 extends over 16 amino acids. Germline V gene lookup returns CDR1 LNHDA and CDR2 SQIVND (reference sequence). V gave up 6 bases and J gave up 2 bases; unmatched junction bases: 10. The CDR3 DNA sequence: TGTGCCAGTAGCGAAACGGACAGGGGACTAAACACTGAAGCTTTCTTT. Encoded protein: CASSETDRGLNTEAFF.

This clone came up a few times. The chain employs TRBV7-9 and TRBJ2-3, with D maybe TRBD2 (6 bases). The CDR3 spans 14 residues. V dropped 6 bases and J dropped 2 bases, with 12 bases sitting between them. Germline assignment: CDR1 SEHNR and CDR2 FQNEAQ (reference sequence). The CDR3 DNA reads TGTGCCAGCAGATCTCGGGGGAACACAGATACGCAGTATTTT. Translated: CASRSRGNTDTQYF.

The chain uses TRBV9 and TRBJ2-5; maybe TRBD1 (6 bases). Germline V gives CDR1 SGDLS, CDR2 YYNGEE. The CDR3 runs to 14 residues. The V and J ends lost 1 base and 5 bases respectively, with 12 bases between them. CDR3 DNA sequence: TGTGCCAGCAGCGTACAGGGGATTAGCGAGACCCAGTACTTC. Translating it yields CASSVQGISETQYF.

The genes are TRBV21-1 and TRBJ2-7; TRBD2, the table's D call, lacks a check against the DNA. TRBV21-1 is noted as a pseudogene. This CDR3 has 14 amino acids. The CDR3 loop reads CASTSGKGPYEQYF. CDR3 bases: TGTGCCAGTACTAGCGGGAAGGGCCCCTACGAGCAGTACTTC.

The chain links TRBV5-4 to TRBJ2-3, with 14 nucleotides matching TRBD2. CDR3 length: 14 residues. Germline loops: CDR1 SGHNT, CDR2 YYREEE (reference sequence). The V gene end was trimmed by 7 bases and the J gene end by 3 bases; junction bases not matched to a gene: 1. CDR3 sequence (DNA): TGTGCCAGCCGACTAGCGGGAGGGACAGATACGCAGTATTTT. Residues: CASRLAGGTDTQYF.

V is TRBV5-1 and J is TRBJ2-5; a weak D match, TRBD1 (6 bases). Germline V lookup: CDR1 SGHRS, CDR2 YFSETQ. CDR3 length equals 12 residues. V shed 2 bases and J shed 10 bases, with 12 bases lying between them. The chain's CDR3 is CASSLPPGDQYF. For the CDR3, the DNA is TGCGCCAGCAGCTTACCTCCAGGGGACCAGTACTTC.

V gene TRBV6-4 combines with J gene TRBJ2-7; no reliable D call. The germline V gene encodes CDR1 MRHNA and CDR2 SNTAGT. Trimming removed 6 bases at V and 3 bases at J, with 3 bases between. The CDR3 runs to 10 residues. The chain's CDR3 is CASRVYEQYF. The CDR3 bases are TGTGCCAGCAGGGTCTACGAGCAGTACTTC.

The sample holds one count of this clone. The chain combines TRBV27 with TRBJ2-7; 7 bases map to TRBD1. This CDR3 has 13 residues. Germline V gives CDR1 MNHEY, CDR2 SMNVEV (reference sequence). V was clipped by 8 bases and J by 3 bases; unmatched bases: 7. CDR3 coding DNA: TGTGCCAGCGCACCAGGGGGTCTCTACGAGCAGTACTTC. It is translated as CASAPGGLYEQYF.

CDR3 coding DNA: TGTGCCAGCACCCTGGGAGGGATAGTCTACGAGCAGTACTTC. This sequence encodes CASTLGGIVYEQYF. The rearrangement uses TRBV6-6 and TRBJ2-7, with 7 bases matching TRBD2. This CDR3 is 14 amino acids long. V gave up 7 bases and J gave up 3 bases; unmatched junction bases: 9. CDR1 MNHNY and CDR2 SVGAGI come from the germline V gene (reference sequence).

The chain is built from TRBV7-3 and TRBJ2-2, with TRBD1 identical over 8 bases. J gave up 7 bases and V 5 bases, and 12 bases lay outside the gene matches. The CDR3 extends over 16 amino acids. Looked up from germline, CDR1 is SGHTA and CDR2 is FQGTGA. The CDR3 bases are TGTGCCAGCAGCGCCCAGGGGGCGCTCCGTGGCGGGGAGCTGTTTTTT. This translates into CASSAQGALRGGELFF.

V is TRBV27 and J is TRBJ2-3; no reliable D call. Between the trimmed V and J ends, which lost 3 bases and 4 bases, there was a span of 11 bases. CDR1 and CDR2 (germline): MNHEY, SMNVEV (reference sequence). The CDR3 loop spans 14 amino acids. The CDR3 DNA is TGTGCCAGCAGTTTTGGATCGTCGGCAGATACGCAGTATTTT. Translating it yields CASSFGSSADTQYF.